This paragraph reports one T cell receptor beta chain. The sample originates from a study of blood T cell repertoires in COVID-19. About the study: In each case, the material was cDNA or gDNA derived from T cells, B-cell-depleted T cells, or PBMCs.

The CDR3 consists of 17 residues. Losses at the gene ends were 0 bases for V and 6 bases for J; bases not matched to a gene: 9. Under the authors' procedure: It was from reference gene primer amplification that nucleated cell counts were estimated. Sequencing used immunoSEQ multiplex PCR; TCRdb keeps in-frame clones, though not all of them. V and J calls and clone size are given by that table; D and trimming were obtained from the DNA. The data show approximately 170,000 clones, with around 82% seen just once and 6.9% held by the top ten. The Seattle patients, enrolled during active infection, were followed longitudinally.

Sequences were obtained from peripheral blood. The TCR originated in an elderly man with COVID-19, enrolled during active disease. The rearrangement joins TRBV5-3 to TRBJ1-5; 10 nucleotides match TRBD1. TRBV5-3 is assigned to the ORF class and has an uncertain function. CDR3 region: CARSLVETGGAFQPQHF. Written as DNA, the CDR3 is TGTGCCAGAAGCTTGGTTGAGACAGGGGGCGCGTTTCAGCCCCAGCATTTT.